This entry concerns a single T cell receptor beta chain. As yet, its antigen is unknown. These data come from a study of T-cell reconstitution after alpha-beta-depleted transplantation in children. Notes on the study in general: T-cell numbers and diversity one year post-transplant derived largely from freshly generated T cells.

For TCRbeta, the library was prepared with unique molecular identifiers. TCRdb called the PCR reads again in MiXCR, with one record for every CDR3 protein. The sample lists approximately 230,000 distinct CDR3 sequences, roughly 25% occurring once. CDR1 is KGHDR and CDR2 is SFDVKD in the germline V gene. Losses at the gene ends were 1 base for V and 6 bases for J; bases not matched to a gene: 4. This CDR3 spans 15 amino acids. Source: PBMCs, mostly from graft donor cells, taken 360 days after TCRalphabeta/CD19-depleted stem cell transplant. This chain uses TRBV24-1 with TRBJ2-3; 9 bases match TRBD2. The receptor was isolated from a female patient between 2 and 15 years old who had a stem cell transplant for congenital amegakaryocytic thrombocytopenia, so the T cells may come from the graft donor. The CDR3 spells CATSDFGGRADTQYF. Written as DNA, the CDR3 is TGTGCCACCAGTGATTTCGGCGGGAGGGCCGATACGCAGTATTTT.